Listed here are 25 T cell receptor beta chains from one sample, sequenced in a study of T cells in Graves' hyperthyroidism and ophthalmopathy. The source material, RNA transcripts, was used to amplify TCR beta CDR3 regions. The primer set for the first-round RT-PCR of the TCR CDR3 was HTBI. One entry per CDR3 protein results from TCRdb running MiXCR on the multiplex PCR reads. The data show approximately 640,000 distinct CDR3 sequences, approximately 15% seen once. Sequenced: blood. These receptors originate from a man in his forties or fifties with Graves' hyperthyroidism.

Ten or more counts support this clonotype. The CDR3 is CSELLVSSGGYEQYF. The CDR3 nucleotides are TGCAGTGAATTACTCGTGTCTAGCGGCGGCTACGAGCAGTACTTC. This chain links TRBV20-1 with TRBJ2-7; 7 bases align to TRBD2. V was pared by 7 bases and J by 3 bases, with 15 bases of the junction left unmatched. CDR1 is DFQATT, CDR2 SNEGSKA, per germline (reference sequence). The CDR3 runs to 15 residues.

This clonotype has more than one count but fewer than ten. The chain links TRBV18 to TRBJ2-2; D gene ambiguous. CDR1 and CDR2 from the germline V gene are KGHSH and LQKENI. V lost 0 bases, J lost 5 bases, and 7 bases lay in between. CDR3 length: 14 amino acids. The CDR3 spells CASSPPVRTGELFF. DNA for the CDR3: TGTGCCAGCTCACCACCGGTGAGAACCGGGGAGCTGTTTTTT.

This clonotype was recorded many times. The V gene is TRBV6-2 or TRBV6-3, the J gene TRBJ1-2; D remains unclear. Germline CDR1 is MNHEY and CDR2 is SVGEGT. This CDR3 is built from 15 residues. V dropped 0 bases and J dropped 2 bases, with 10 bases sitting between them. The CDR3 is CASSYSPIVNYGYTF. The CDR3 coding sequence is TGTGCCAGCAGTTACTCTCCTATTGTCAACTATGGCTACACCTTC.

This clonotype was recorded at least ten times. Mismatch with germline at one junction end may stem from a read error. The J gene is TRBJ2-2, the V gene TRBV11-2, with no clear D. CDR3 length: 12 residues. Germline CDR1 SGHAT, CDR2 FQNNGV. CDR3 protein: CASSLNNGELFF. CDR3 DNA sequence: TGTGCCAGCAGCTTAAACAACGGGGAGCTGTTTTTT.

The chain employs TRBV6-2 or TRBV6-3 and TRBJ2-4, with 9 nucleotides matching TRBD1. The CDR3 covers 16 residues. Trimming at V came to 7 bases and at J to 3 bases, leaving 10 bases not matched to a gene. The germline V gene has CDR1 MNHEY and CDR2 SVGEGT. The CDR3 is CASNEQGAGGKNIQYF. The CDR3 DNA sequence: TGTGCCAGCAATGAACAGGGGGCCGGGGGCAAAAACATTCAGTACTTC.

The V gene is TRBV20-1, the J gene TRBJ2-3; 14 nucleotides agree with TRBD2. Germline CDR1 DFQATT, CDR2 SNEGSKA (reference sequence). The CDR3 runs 16 residues. V was pared by 6 bases and J by 2 bases, with 7 bases of the junction left unmatched. CDR3 sequence reads: CSAGTSGSGFTDTQYF. For the CDR3, the DNA is TGCAGTGCAGGGACTAGCGGGAGCGGGTTCACAGATACGCAGTATTTT.

This clonotype appeared a few times. V and J are TRBV28 and TRBJ2-7; maybe TRBD1 (6 bases). Germline CDR1 is MDHEN and CDR2 is SYDVKM. V was shortened by 8 bases and J by 7 bases, with 21 bases between the two germline ends. The CDR3 has 14 residues. CDR3 region: CASALPSGVGEQYF. The CDR3 region has the DNA TGTGCCAGCGCACTTCCTTCAGGGGTAGGAGAGCAGTACTTC. Full variable domain (rest looked up from reference TRBV28 and TRBJ2-7): DVKVTQSSRYLVKRTGEKVFLECVQDMDHENMFWYRQDPGLGLRLIYFSYDVKMKEKGDIPEGYSVSREKKERFSLILESASTNQTSMYLCASALPSGVGEQYFGPGTRLTVT.

The V gene is TRBV9, the J gene TRBJ2-2; TRBD1 agrees at 7 bases. Trimming at V came to 4 bases and at J to 6 bases, leaving 9 bases not matched to a gene. In germline, CDR1 is SGDLS, CDR2 YYNGEE. The CDR3 loop spans 15 amino acids. DNA for the CDR3: TGTGCCAGCAGCTCCCACCTGAGGGGGCCCGGGGAGCTGTTTTTT. This translates into CASSSHLRGPGELFF.

This clonotype has a count of ten or more. This chain joins TRBV6-2 or TRBV6-3 and TRBJ2-2; TRBD2 matches 7 bases. The CDR3 is 14 amino acids. The V and J ends lost 7 bases and 1 base, in that order; junction bases with no gene match: 3. Germline values: CDR1 MNHEY, CDR2 SVGEGT. The CDR3 DNA follows: TGTGCCAGCAATCAGCGGGAGAACACCGGGGAGCTGTTTTTT. Its protein product is CASNQRENTGELFF.

This chain links TRBV6-2 or TRBV6-3 with TRBJ1-1; possibly TRBD1 for D (6 bases). Per germline, CDR1 MNHEY and CDR2 SVGEGT. Trimming left V 6 bases short and J 1 base short, with 18 bases between. CDR3 length: 16 amino acids. DNA for the CDR3: TGTGCCAGCAGGCAAGCTCCCGGGACAACGAACACTGAAGCTTTCTTT. Protein product: CASRQAPGTTNTEAFF.

This clonotype was observed at least ten times. This sequence joins TRBV7-2 and TRBJ2-2; TRBD1 might be the D (6 bases). The CDR3 has 16 amino acids. Looked up from germline, CDR1 is SGHTA and CDR2 is FQGNSA. Trimming left V 2 bases short and J 5 bases short, with 15 bases between. The CDR3 DNA sequence: TGTGCCAGCAGCTTACCGCCGGGACAAGGAACCGGGGAGCTGTTTTTT. The encoded protein is CASSLPPGQGTGELFF.

This clonotype was seen ten or more times. This rearrangement joins TRBV12-3 or TRBV12-4 to TRBJ2-3, with 12 bases aligning to TRBD2. Trimming at V came to 4 bases and at J to 4 bases, leaving 3 bases not matched to a gene. The CDR3 length is 15 residues. Written as DNA, the CDR3 is TGTGCCAGCAGTTCTCTAGCGGGAGGGGCAGATACGCAGTATTTT. Amino acid sequence: CASSSLAGGADTQYF.

This clonotype has just a few counts. The chain employs TRBV6-2 or TRBV6-3 and TRBJ2-3, with D tentatively TRBD2 (6 bases). Germline V gives CDR1 MNHEY, CDR2 SVGEGT. This CDR3 spans 16 amino acids. Trimming took off 6 bases at V and 4 bases at J, with 20 bases between the two ends. CDR3 DNA: TGTGCCAGCAGCGACCGTGCGGGGCGTGGGGCAGATACGCAGTATTTT. Residues: CASSDRAGRGADTQYF.

Worth noting for this clonotype: One junction end does not reproduce the germline sequence, and a read error may be involved. The V and J genes are TRBV10-3 and TRBJ2-7, with 9 nucleotides matching TRBD1. The V gene's germline CDR1 is ENHRY and CDR2 SYGVKD. The length of the CDR3 is 15 residues. The CDR3 region is CAISDWDREIHDQYF. In DNA form, the CDR3 reads TGTGCCATCAGTGATTGGGACAGGGAAATCCACGACCAGTACTTC.

Worth noting for this clonotype: A single base separates this from a much larger clone, so it may be a read error. The chain couples TRBV11-2 to TRBJ2-1, with 9 bases aligning to TRBD2. Germline lookup yields CDR1 SGHAT and CDR2 FQNNGV. The CDR3 covers 15 residues. The DNA of the CDR3 is TGTGCCAGCAGCTTAGTTAGCGGGAGCTACAATGAGCAGTCCTTC. This sequence encodes CASSLVSGSYNEQSF.

This clonotype was recorded a few times. This sequence joins TRBV24-1 and TRBJ2-3; TRBD2 agrees at 8 bases. The CDR3 has 15 residues. The germline CDR1 and CDR2 sequences are KGHDR and SFDVKD. The V and J ends lost 6 bases and 2 bases, in that order; junction bases with no gene match: 6. The CDR3 nucleotides are TGTGCCACCAGTCGGCACGGGAGGGACACAGATACGCAGTATTTT. It is translated as CATSRHGRDTDTQYF.

The chain uses TRBV28 and TRBJ1-4; D might be TRBD1 (5 bases). V lost 5 bases, J lost 8 bases, and 15 bases lay in between. The CDR3 has 14 amino acids. CDR1 and CDR2 from the germline V gene are MDHEN and SYDVKM. In DNA form, the CDR3 reads TGTGCCAGCAGTGGGGGTGGCGGCGAGGAAAAACTGTTTTTT. Protein sequence: CASSGGGGEEKLFF.

This clonotype was counted a few times. The chain is built from TRBV20-1 and TRBJ2-7, with 10 positions matching TRBD2. Trimming removed 5 bases from V and 4 bases from J; junction bases left unmatched: 8. The CDR3 is 14 residues long. The germline CDR1 and CDR2 sequences are DFQATT and SNEGSKA (reference sequence). The CDR3 is CSAGVSGRQYEQYF. DNA of the CDR3: TGCAGTGCTGGTGTTAGCGGGAGGCAATACGAGCAGTACTTC.

This clonotype has a handful of counts. The chain recombines TRBV3-1 with TRBJ2-3; 13 positions match TRBD2. Trimming at V came to 6 bases and at J to 3 bases, leaving 9 bases not matched to a gene. The germline V gene has CDR1 LGHDT and CDR2 YNNKEL (reference sequence). The CDR3 loop spans 17 amino acids. The CDR3 sequence: CASSPSRTSGRTDTQYF. The CDR3 DNA follows: TGTGCCAGCAGTCCTTCGAGGACTAGCGGGAGAACAGATACGCAGTATTTT.

Concerning this clonotype itself: Just one base apart from a much larger clone, this may be a read error. The J gene is TRBJ1-5, the V gene TRBV20-1; TRBD1 might be the D (5 bases). CDR1 and CDR2 (germline): DFQATT, SNEGSKA (reference sequence). CDR3 length: 15 residues. The CDR3 loop is CSARDSWDPYQPQPF. In nucleotides, the CDR3 is TGCAGTGCTAGAGATTCGTGGGACCCATATCAGCCCCAGCCTTTT.

In this sample, this clonotype turned up a few times. This chain uses TRBV10-3 with TRBJ2-1; 15 bases fit TRBD2. V gave up 6 bases and J gave up 4 bases; unmatched junction bases: 4. CDR3 length equals 16 residues. Looked up from germline, CDR1 is ENHRY and CDR2 is SYGVKD. CDR3 residues: CAISDGTSGRYNEQFF. The CDR3 coding sequence is TGTGCCATCAGCGATGGGACTAGCGGGAGGTACAATGAGCAGTTCTTC.

There are many counts of this clonotype. The CDR3 region has the DNA TGTGCCAGTAGGCGGGACAGGGTGTCCTACGAGCAGTACTTC. Residues: CASRRDRVSYEQYF. The gene calls are TRBV19 and TRBJ2-7, with 9 positions matching TRBD1. This CDR3 comprises 14 residues. The V and J ends lost 6 bases and 1 base, in that order; junction bases with no gene match: 4. Per germline, CDR1 LNHDA and CDR2 SQIVND (reference sequence).

This clonotype was recorded at least ten times. The chain uses TRBV9 and TRBJ2-1; D possibly corresponds to TRBD2 (5 bases). The V gene's germline CDR1 is SGDLS and CDR2 YYNGEE. The CDR3 runs 14 residues. The V gene lost 0 bases and the J gene lost 6 bases, with 10 bases spanning the gap. CDR3 DNA: TGTGCCAGCAGCGTAGCGGGAACCCCCAATGAGCAGTTCTTC. Amino acid sequence: CASSVAGTPNEQFF.

In its sample, this clonotype was seen a few times. This chain joins TRBV5-1 and TRBJ2-7; D is perhaps TRBD1 (6 bases). The CDR3 sequence is 16 residues long. The germline gives CDR1 SGHRS, CDR2 YFSETQ. Between the trimmed V and J ends, which lost 1 base and 4 bases, there was a span of 18 bases. CDR3 nucleotide sequence: TGCGCCAGCAGCTTGAATGGGCAGGGGCCTTCATACGAGCAGTACTTC. Translating it yields CASSLNGQGPSYEQYF.

The table lists this clonotype with a few counts. The chain uses TRBV6-1 and TRBJ1-1, with a possible D match to TRBD1 (6 bases). Germline CDR1 MNHNS, CDR2 SASEGT. V gave up 0 bases and J gave up 4 bases, with 12 bases separating them. This CDR3 has 15 residues. The CDR3 here is CASSEANRVATEAFF. CDR3 bases: TGTGCCAGCAGTGAAGCGAACAGGGTTGCCACTGAAGCTTTCTTT.